This is a list of T cell receptor beta chains from one sample in a study of control samples from healthy donors and cancer patients. Measured with immunoSEQ multiplex PCR; TCRdb has only the in-frame clones, and not every one. The sample includes approximately 120,000 clones, 90% of them seen just once. Specimen: blood. These receptors originate from a human donor in good health. The donor label of this sample is uncertain. CDR3s include the opening cysteine and the closing phenylalanine or tryptophan.

V: TRBV14; J: TRBJ2-5; CDR3: CASSPTGGDQETQYF
V: TRBV6-5; J: TRBJ2-7; CDR3: CASIKGDSYEQYF
V: TRBV11-2; J: TRBJ2-3; CDR3: CASSLVGGSGDTQYF
V: TRBV7-9; J: TRBJ2-5; CDR3: CASTRDSQETQYF
V: TRBV3-1/TRBV3-2; J: TRBJ2-6; CDR3: CASSPPLAGTLSGANVLTF
V: TRBV4-1; J: TRBJ1-5; CDR3: CASSQGGEPQHF
V: TRBV6-6; J: TRBJ2-7; CDR3: CASHGTEADEQYF
V: TRBV7-8; J: TRBJ2-3; CDR3: CASQDSSTDTQYF
V: TRBV3-1/TRBV3-2; J: TRBJ2-3; CDR3: CASSQVSGGLPDTQYF
V: TRBV10-3; J: TRBJ2-7; CDR3: CAISAGQGRYEQYF
V: TRBV12-3/TRBV12-4; J: TRBJ1-1; CDR3: CASSLGNGRQAFF
V: TRBV6-2/TRBV6-3; J: TRBJ2-4; CDR3: CASSYSEGTMGKNIQYF
V: TRBV12-3/TRBV12-4; J: TRBJ1-2; CDR3: CASTWGTQGGYTF
V: TRBV28; J: TRBJ2-7; CDR3: CASLDRSQGGEEQYF